This is a list of T cell receptor beta chains from one sample in a study of blood T cell repertoires in COVID-19. Using immunoSEQ multiplex PCR, the repertoire was profiled, and TCRdb retains in-frame clones only, with some absent. Among 200,000 to 250,000 clones, around 86% were seen once, and the ten largest hold approximately 5.6%. The specimen was peripheral blood. These receptors were collected from a woman aged 70-85 years with COVID-19, enrolled during active disease. The CDR3 runs from the conserved cysteine through the conserved F or W. Each record gives: CDR3 length, J gene, D gene, V gene, clone size, CDR3 DNA, CDR3 protein. A D gene is named only where the DNA matches it firmly. Clone size, where shown, is once, few, many, or a class for clones that have expanded.

len: 15
j_gene: TRBJ2-7
d_gene: -
v_gene: TRBV29-1
abundance: once
CDR3nt: TGCAGCGTTGGACGGCCTACAGGGATAGTAAACGAGCAGTACTTC
CDR3aa: CSVGRPTGIVNEQYF

len: 15
j_gene: TRBJ1-1
d_gene: TRBD1
v_gene: TRBV28
abundance: -
CDR3nt: TGTGCCAGCAGAAGTTTACGGACAGGGGGTTTTCAAGCTTTCTTT
CDR3aa: CASRSLRTGGFQAFF

len: 13
j_gene: TRBJ1-1
d_gene: -
v_gene: TRBV11-2
abundance: -
CDR3nt: TGTGCCAGCAGCTTACAGGGTTTACCTGAAGCTTTCTTT
CDR3aa: CASSLQGLPEAFF

len: 17
j_gene: TRBJ2-4
d_gene: -
v_gene: TRBV28
abundance: -
CDR3nt: TGTGCCAGCAGTTTACCCCGGGAGTCTCTAGCCAAAAACATTCAGTACTTC
CDR3aa: CASSLPRESLAKNIQYF

len: 16
j_gene: TRBJ2-1
d_gene: -
v_gene: TRBV5-4
abundance: -
CDR3nt: TGTGCCAGCAGCTCGAGGGGGGGAAGGGACTACAATGAGCAGTTCTTC
CDR3aa: CASSSRGGRDYNEQFF

len: 20
j_gene: TRBJ2-4
d_gene: TRBD2
v_gene: TRBV28
abundance: -
CDR3nt: TGTGCCAGCAGTGTCCCCCGGGCTAGCGGGAGGCTGCTAGCCAAAAACATTCAGTACTTC
CDR3aa: CASSVPRASGRLLAKNIQYF

len: 14
j_gene: TRBJ2-1
d_gene: TRBD2
v_gene: TRBV19
abundance: -
CDR3nt: TGTGCCAGTAGTATGGCTAGCGGGATCGATGAGCAGTTCTTC
CDR3aa: CASSMASGIDEQFF

len: 16
j_gene: TRBJ2-5
d_gene: TRBD1
v_gene: TRBV7-3
abundance: -
CDR3nt: TGTGCCAGCAGCTTGACCGGGACAGGCTCGGGAGAGACCCAGTACTTC
CDR3aa: CASSLTGTGSGETQYF

len: 13
j_gene: TRBJ1-2
d_gene: -
v_gene: TRBV5-6
abundance: -
CDR3nt: TGTGCCAGCAGCCTCGCGGGGCATTTTGGCTACACCTTC
CDR3aa: CASSLAGHFGYTF

len: 14
j_gene: TRBJ1-3
d_gene: -
v_gene: TRBV28
abundance: -
CDR3nt: TGTGCCAGCAGTTTGGGGGGGATTGGAAACACCATATATTTT
CDR3aa: CASSLGGIGNTIYF

len: 15
j_gene: TRBJ2-3
d_gene: -
v_gene: TRBV5-1
abundance: -
CDR3nt: TGCGCCAGCAGCTTGGTTCCCAGGTCCACAGATACGCAGTATTTT
CDR3aa: CASSLVPRSTDTQYF

len: 15
j_gene: TRBJ2-4
d_gene: -
v_gene: TRBV3-1/TRBV3-2
abundance: -
CDR3nt: TGTGCCAGCAGCCCGGCGGGACTAGCCAAAAACATTCAGTACTTC
CDR3aa: CASSPAGLAKNIQYF

len: 16
j_gene: TRBJ2-1
d_gene: -
v_gene: TRBV7-6
abundance: few
CDR3nt: TGTGCCAGCAGCTTAAGACAGGCCAGCTCCTACAATGAGCAGTTCTTC
CDR3aa: CASSLRQASSYNEQFF

len: 18
j_gene: TRBJ2-1
d_gene: -
v_gene: TRBV29-1
abundance: -
CDR3nt: TGCAGCGGTCGGTTGCCCCCTAGTCAGGGGGGCACAATGAGAGAGCAGTTCTTC
CDR3aa: CSGRLPPSQGGTMREQFF

len: 15
j_gene: TRBJ2-1
d_gene: -
v_gene: TRBV6-5
abundance: -
CDR3nt: TGTGCCAGCAGCCCCTCAGGGGTTGGGTCGAATGAGCAGTTCTTC
CDR3aa: CASSPSGVGSNEQFF

len: 11
j_gene: TRBJ2-7
d_gene: TRBD1
v_gene: TRBV20-1
abundance: -
CDR3nt: TGCAGTGCTAGGGGACAGTACGAGCAGTACTTC
CDR3aa: CSARGQYEQYF

len: 14
j_gene: TRBJ1-1
d_gene: -
v_gene: TRBV7-9
abundance: few
CDR3nt: TGTGCCAGCAGCCCTTGGGGCAGGAACACTGAAGCTTTCTTT
CDR3aa: CASSPWGRNTEAFF

len: 12
j_gene: TRBJ2-7
d_gene: -
v_gene: TRBV7-9
abundance: few
CDR3nt: TGTGCCAGCAGCTCCACTACCTACGAGCAGTACTTC
CDR3aa: CASSSTTYEQYF

len: 17
j_gene: TRBJ1-1
d_gene: -
v_gene: TRBV9
abundance: -
CDR3nt: TGTGCCAGCAGCGTGGGACTCGCGGGCCCTAAGAACACTGAAGCTTTCTTT
CDR3aa: CASSVGLAGPKNTEAFF

len: 17
j_gene: TRBJ2-5
d_gene: TRBD2
v_gene: TRBV4-1
abundance: -
CDR3nt: TGCGCCAGCAGCCAAGTAGCGAGAGTAGCGGGACAAGAGACCCAGTACTTC
CDR3aa: CASSQVARVAGQETQYF

len: 14
j_gene: TRBJ1-2
d_gene: -
v_gene: TRBV19
abundance: -
CDR3nt: TGTGCCAGTACTAGGGGGGGATCTAACTATGGCTACACCTTC
CDR3aa: CASTRGGSNYGYTF

len: 13
j_gene: TRBJ1-5
d_gene: -
v_gene: TRBV12-3/TRBV12-4
abundance: -
CDR3nt: TGTGCCAGCAGTTTCCGGGGTAATCAGCCCCAGCATTTT
CDR3aa: CASSFRGNQPQHF

len: 20
j_gene: TRBJ1-2
d_gene: TRBD1
v_gene: TRBV27
abundance: -
CDR3nt: TGTGCCAGCAGTTCAAAGCGACCAACGGGACAGGGGTACCTGGACTATGGCTACACCTTC
CDR3aa: CASSSKRPTGQGYLDYGYTF

len: 14
j_gene: TRBJ1-2
d_gene: -
v_gene: TRBV6-5
abundance: -
CDR3nt: TGTGCCAGCAGTACGGGGGGGTTAGGCTATGGCTACACCTTC
CDR3aa: CASSTGGLGYGYTF

len: 17
j_gene: TRBJ1-1
d_gene: TRBD1
v_gene: TRBV4-3
abundance: -
CDR3nt: TGCGCCAGCAGCCAAGACACATTGACAGGGGGGAACACTGAAGCTTTCTTT
CDR3aa: CASSQDTLTGGNTEAFF

len: 15
j_gene: TRBJ2-7
d_gene: TRBD1
v_gene: TRBV27
abundance: -
CDR3nt: TGTGCCAGCAGTCTTTCCGGGACAGGGTTCTACGAGCAGTACTTC
CDR3aa: CASSLSGTGFYEQYF

len: 14
j_gene: TRBJ2-7
d_gene: -
v_gene: TRBV29-1
abundance: -
CDR3nt: TGCAGCGTGAAGCTAGCGCTTAGCTCCTACGAGCAGTACTTC
CDR3aa: CSVKLALSSYEQYF

len: 16
j_gene: TRBJ2-3
d_gene: TRBD1
v_gene: TRBV19
abundance: -
CDR3nt: TGTGCCAGTAGACCCCGCGGACAGGGGTCCGCAGATACGCAGTATTTT
CDR3aa: CASRPRGQGSADTQYF

len: 15
j_gene: TRBJ1-1
d_gene: -
v_gene: TRBV9
abundance: -
CDR3nt: TGTGCCAGCAGCCCAAAGGGACTTCCGAACACTGAAGCTTTCTTT
CDR3aa: CASSPKGLPNTEAFF

len: 17
j_gene: TRBJ1-5
d_gene: TRBD1
v_gene: TRBV7-2
abundance: -
CDR3nt: TGTGCCAGCAGCTTGGGGACAGCATACTCTCGAAATCAGCCCCAGCATTTT
CDR3aa: CASSLGTAYSRNQPQHF